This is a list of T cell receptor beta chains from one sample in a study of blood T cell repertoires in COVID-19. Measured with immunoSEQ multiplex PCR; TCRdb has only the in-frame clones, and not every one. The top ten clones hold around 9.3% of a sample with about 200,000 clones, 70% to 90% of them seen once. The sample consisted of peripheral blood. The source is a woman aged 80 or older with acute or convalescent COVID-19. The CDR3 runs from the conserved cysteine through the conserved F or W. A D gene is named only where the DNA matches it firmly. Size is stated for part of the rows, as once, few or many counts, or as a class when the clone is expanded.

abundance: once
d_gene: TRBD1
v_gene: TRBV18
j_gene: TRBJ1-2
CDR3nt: TGTGCCAGCTCCCTGGCAGGACAGGGATACTATGGCTACACCTTC
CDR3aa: CASSLAGQGYYGYTF

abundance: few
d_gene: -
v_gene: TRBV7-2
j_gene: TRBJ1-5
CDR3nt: TGTGCCAGCAGCTCAGTCGGGGTACGGCAGCCCCAGCATTTT
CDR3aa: CASSSVGVRQPQHF

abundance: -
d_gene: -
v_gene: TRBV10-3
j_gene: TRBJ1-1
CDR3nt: TGTGCCATCAGTGAGTCCGTCTTTCCGAACACTGAAGCTTTCTTT
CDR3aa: CAISESVFPNTEAFF

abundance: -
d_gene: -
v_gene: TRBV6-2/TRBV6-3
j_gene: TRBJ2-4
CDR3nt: TGTGCCAGCAGTTGGGCCGGACTGGAAAACATTCAGTACTTC
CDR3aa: CASSWAGLENIQYF

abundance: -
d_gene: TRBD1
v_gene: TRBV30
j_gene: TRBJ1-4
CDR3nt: TGTGCCTGGAGTGGGACAGGGGTTATTATGTTTTTT
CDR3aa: CAWSGTGVIMFF

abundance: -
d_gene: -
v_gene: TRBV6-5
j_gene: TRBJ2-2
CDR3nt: TGTGCCAGCACGTGGGAGGAAGCGACCGGGGAGCTGTTTTTT
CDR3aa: CASTWEEATGELFF

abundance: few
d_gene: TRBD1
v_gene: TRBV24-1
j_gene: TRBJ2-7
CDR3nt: TGTGCCACCAGTGAGGGACAGGGTTACGAGCAGTACTTC
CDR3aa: CATSEGQGYEQYF

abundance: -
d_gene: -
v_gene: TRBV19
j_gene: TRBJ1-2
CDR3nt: TGTGCCAGTAGTAAACAGACGGCCTATGGCTACACCTTC
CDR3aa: CASSKQTAYGYTF

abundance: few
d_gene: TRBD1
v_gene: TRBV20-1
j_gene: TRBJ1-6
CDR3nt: TGCAGTGCTAGTACGGGACAGGGCCCCTTGGATTCACCCCTCCACTTT
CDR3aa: CSASTGQGPLDSPLHF

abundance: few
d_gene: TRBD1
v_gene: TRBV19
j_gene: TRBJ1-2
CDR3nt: TGTGCCAGTAGTATAGAATCGGTACGGACAGGACGGGATGGCTACACCTTC
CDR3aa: CASSIESVRTGRDGYTF

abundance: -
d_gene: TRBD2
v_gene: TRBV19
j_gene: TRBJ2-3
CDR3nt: TGTGCCAGTAGTCTTGCTCTAGCGGGAGTGGCAGATACGCAGTATTTT
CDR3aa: CASSLALAGVADTQYF

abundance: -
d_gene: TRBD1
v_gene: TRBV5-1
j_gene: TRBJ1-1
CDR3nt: TGCGCCAGCAGCTACGGACAGGGTGAAGCTTTCTTT
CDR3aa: CASSYGQGEAFF

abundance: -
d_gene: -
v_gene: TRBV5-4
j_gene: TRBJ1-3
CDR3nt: TGTGCCAGCAGCTTGGGAGTCTCCGGGAGCTCTGGAAACACCATATATTTT
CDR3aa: CASSLGVSGSSGNTIYF

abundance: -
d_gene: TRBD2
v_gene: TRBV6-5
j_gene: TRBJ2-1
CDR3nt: TGTGCCAGCATTGGGACTAGCGGGGGCTACAATGAGCAGTTCTTC
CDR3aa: CASIGTSGGYNEQFF

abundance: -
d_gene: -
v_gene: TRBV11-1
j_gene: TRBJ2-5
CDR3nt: TGTGCCAGCGGCGAAGCGGCTGGGCAAGAGACCCAGTACTTC
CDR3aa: CASGEAAGQETQYF

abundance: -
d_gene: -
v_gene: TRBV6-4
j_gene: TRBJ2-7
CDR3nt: TGTGCCAGTACCAAGGCGGGTGGGCGCTACGAGCAGTACTTC
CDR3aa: CASTKAGGRYEQYF

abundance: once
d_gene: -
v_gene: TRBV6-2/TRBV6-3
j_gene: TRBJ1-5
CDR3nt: TGTGCCAGCAGCTCCGACACAACTCGGCCCCAGCATTTT
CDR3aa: CASSSDTTRPQHF

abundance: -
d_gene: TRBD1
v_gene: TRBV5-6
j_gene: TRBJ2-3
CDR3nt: TGTGCCAGCAGCTTGGTAGGTGGGACAGGGGAGATGGATACGCAGTATTTT
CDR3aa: CASSLVGGTGEMDTQYF

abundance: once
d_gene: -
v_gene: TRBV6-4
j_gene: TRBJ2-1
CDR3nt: TGTGCCAGCAGTGAGATGCCGACTAACAATGAGCAGTTCTTC
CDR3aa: CASSEMPTNNEQFF

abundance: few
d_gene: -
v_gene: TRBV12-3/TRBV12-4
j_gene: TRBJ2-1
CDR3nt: TGTGCCAGCAGCGGGGGATTTTACAATGAGCAGTTCTTC
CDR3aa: CASSGGFYNEQFF

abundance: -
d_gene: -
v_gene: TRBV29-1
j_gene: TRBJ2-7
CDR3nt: TGCAGCGTTGAAGAGTCGCAGGGGAAGGACGAGCAGTACTTC
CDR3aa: CSVEESQGKDEQYF

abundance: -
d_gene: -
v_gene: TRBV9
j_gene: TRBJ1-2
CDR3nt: TGTGCCAGCAGCGTAGCCGTAAACTATGGCTACACCTTC
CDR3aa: CASSVAVNYGYTF